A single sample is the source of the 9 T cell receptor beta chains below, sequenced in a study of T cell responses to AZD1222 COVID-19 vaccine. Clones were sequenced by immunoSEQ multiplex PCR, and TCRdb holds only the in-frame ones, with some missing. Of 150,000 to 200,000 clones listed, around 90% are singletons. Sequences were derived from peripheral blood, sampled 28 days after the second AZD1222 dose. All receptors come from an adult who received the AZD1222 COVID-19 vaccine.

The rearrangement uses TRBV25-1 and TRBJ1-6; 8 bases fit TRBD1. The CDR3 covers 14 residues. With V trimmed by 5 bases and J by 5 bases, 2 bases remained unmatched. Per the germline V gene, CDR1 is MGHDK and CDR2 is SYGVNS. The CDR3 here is CASSSQGDNSPLHF. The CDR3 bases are TGTGCCAGCAGTTCACAGGGGGATAATTCACCCCTCCACTTT. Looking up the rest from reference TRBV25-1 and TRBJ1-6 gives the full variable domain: EADIYQTPRYLVIGTGKKITLECSQTMGHDKMYWYQQDPGMELHLIHYSYGVNSTEKGDLSSESTVSRIRTEHFPLTLESARPSHTSQYLCASSSQGDNSPLHFGNGTRLTVT.

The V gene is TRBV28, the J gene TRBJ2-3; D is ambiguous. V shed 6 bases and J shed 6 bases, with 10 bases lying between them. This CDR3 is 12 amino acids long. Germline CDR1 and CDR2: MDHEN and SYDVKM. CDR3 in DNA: TGTGCCAGCAGCTTACCGGTGGATACGCAGTATTTT. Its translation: CASSLPVDTQYF.

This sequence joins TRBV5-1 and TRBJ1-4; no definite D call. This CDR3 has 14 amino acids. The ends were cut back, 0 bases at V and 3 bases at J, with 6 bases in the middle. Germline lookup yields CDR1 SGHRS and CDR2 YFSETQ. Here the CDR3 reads CASSLGPANEKLFF. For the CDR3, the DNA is TGCGCCAGCAGCTTGGGGCCGGCTAATGAAAAACTGTTTTTT.

Written as DNA, the CDR3 is TGTGCCAGCAGTAGGACTAGCGGGGGGCGAGGCGAGCAGTACTTC. It codes for CASSRTSGGRGEQYF. The chain uses TRBV6-5 and TRBJ2-7; 14 nucleotides line up with TRBD2. CDR1 and CDR2 from the germline V gene are MNHEY and SVGAGI. The CDR3 covers 15 residues. J gave up 6 bases and V 5 bases, and 6 bases lay outside the gene matches.

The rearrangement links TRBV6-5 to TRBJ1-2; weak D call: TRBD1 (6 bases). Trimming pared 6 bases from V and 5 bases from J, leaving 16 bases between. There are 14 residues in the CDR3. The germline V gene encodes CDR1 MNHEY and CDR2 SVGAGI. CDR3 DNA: TGTGCCAGCAGCCCCCCCGGGACAAGTTATGGCTACACCTTC. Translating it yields CASSPPGTSYGYTF.

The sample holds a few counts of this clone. As DNA, the CDR3 is TGCGCCAGCAGTGAGGCAGGGAACAATGAGCAGTTCTTC. Protein product: CASSEAGNNEQFF. The rearrangement links TRBV10-1 to TRBJ2-1, with a tentative D call TRBD1 (5 bases). The CDR3 is 13 amino acids. With 2 bases removed from V and 5 bases from J, the gap between germline ends came to 7 bases. CDR1 is WNHNN, CDR2 SYGVQD, per germline (reference sequence).

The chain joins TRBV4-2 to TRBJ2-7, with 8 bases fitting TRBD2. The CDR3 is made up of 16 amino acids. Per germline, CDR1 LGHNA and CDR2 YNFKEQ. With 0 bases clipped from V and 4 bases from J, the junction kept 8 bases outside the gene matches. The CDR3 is CASSQETGSGGYEQYF. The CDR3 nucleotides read TGTGCCAGCAGCCAAGAAACAGGGTCGGGGGGGTACGAGCAGTACTTC.

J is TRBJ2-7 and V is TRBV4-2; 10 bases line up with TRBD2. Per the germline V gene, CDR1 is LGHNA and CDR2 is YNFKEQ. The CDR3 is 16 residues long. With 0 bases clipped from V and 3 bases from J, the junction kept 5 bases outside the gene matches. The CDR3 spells CASSQDERGGGYEQYF. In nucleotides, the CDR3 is TGTGCCAGCAGCCAAGACGAGCGGGGGGGCGGCTACGAGCAGTACTTC.

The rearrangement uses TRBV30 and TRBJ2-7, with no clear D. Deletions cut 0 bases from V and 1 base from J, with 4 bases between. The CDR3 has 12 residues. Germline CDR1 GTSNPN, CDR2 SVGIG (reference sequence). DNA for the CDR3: TGTGCCTGGAGTGTAAGGTCCTACGAGCAGTACTTC. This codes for CAWSVRSYEQYF. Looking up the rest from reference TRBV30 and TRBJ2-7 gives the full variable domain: SQTIHQWPATLVQPVGSPLSLECTVEGTSNPNLYWYRQAAGRGLQLLFYSVGIGQISSEVPQNLSASRPQDRQFILSSKKLLLSDSGFYLCAWSVRSYEQYFGPGTRLTVT.